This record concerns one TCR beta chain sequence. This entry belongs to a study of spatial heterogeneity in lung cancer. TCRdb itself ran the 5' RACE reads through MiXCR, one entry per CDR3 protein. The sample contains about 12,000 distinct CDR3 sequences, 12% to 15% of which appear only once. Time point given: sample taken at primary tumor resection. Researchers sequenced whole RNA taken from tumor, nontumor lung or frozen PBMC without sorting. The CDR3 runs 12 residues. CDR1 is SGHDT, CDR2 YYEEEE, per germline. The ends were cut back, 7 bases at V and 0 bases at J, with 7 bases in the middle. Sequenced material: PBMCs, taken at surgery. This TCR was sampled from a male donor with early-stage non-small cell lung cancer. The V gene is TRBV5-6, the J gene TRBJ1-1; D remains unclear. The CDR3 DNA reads TGTGCCAGCGGCAGGCTGAACACTGAAGCTTTCTTT. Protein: CASGRLNTEAFF.